What follows describes a single TCR beta chain. Generated by immunoSEQ multiplex PCR, the TCRdb table keeps only in-frame clones and is missing some. Seen here are about 100,000 clones, about 90% observed once, and the top ten hold roughly 15%. This sample is part of a study of control samples from healthy donors and cancer patients. Germline V gene lookup returns CDR1 WSHSY and CDR2 SAAADI. V trimming: 0 bases; J trimming: 3 bases; junction bases outside the gene matches: 8. The CDR3 has 16 residues. This sequence was found in a young man in good health. The source material was blood. V usage is TRBV10-2 and J usage is TRBJ2-7, with 7 bases aligning to TRBD1. CDR3 in DNA: TGCGCCAGCAGTGAGTCGACTCGGGCAGGGGGCTACGAGCAGTACTTC. Translation: CASSESTRAGGYEQYF.